The rows below give T cell receptor beta chains drawn from one sample of a study of shared clonotypes between healthy human individuals. TCRdb's table, derived via immunoSEQ multiplex PCR, lists solely in-frame clones and lacks some. Of about 100,000 clones detected, about 63% appear once; the ten largest clones hold almost 25%. The material sequenced was memory CD8+ T cells sorted from blood. The receptors were sampled from a woman in her thirties in good health. Each CDR3 is given with its conserved first and last residue. A D gene is named only where the DNA matches it firmly. Where a row states a size, it is once, few, many or the class of an expanded clone; other rows omit it.

CDR3 DNA: TGTGCCAGCAGCTTGGGACTAGCGGGTGAAGCCTACGAGCAGTACTTC; CDR3 protein: CASSLGLAGEAYEQYF; V gene: TRBV7-6; clone size: few; J gene: TRBJ2-7; D gene: TRBD2
CDR3 DNA: TGCGCCAGCAGTGGGACAGGGACCCTCGGCGAGCAGTACTTC; CDR3 protein: CASSGTGTLGEQYF; V gene: TRBV10-1; clone size: few; J gene: TRBJ2-7; D gene: TRBD1
CDR3 DNA: TGTGCCAGCAGTCCCCGAGACAACTCCTACGAGCAGTACTTC; CDR3 protein: CASSPRDNSYEQYF; V gene: TRBV7-6; clone size: NA; J gene: TRBJ2-7; D gene: NA
CDR3 DNA: TGTGCCAGCAACCCGGGACAGGGGGCGGTTCCCATATATTTT; CDR3 protein: CASNPGQGAVPIYF; V gene: TRBV6-6; clone size: NA; J gene: TRBJ1-3; D gene: TRBD1
CDR3 DNA: TGTGCCTGGAGTGTATCGAAGTTCCCTGAAGCTTTCTTT; CDR3 protein: CAWSVSKFPEAFF; V gene: TRBV30; clone size: NA; J gene: TRBJ1-1; D gene: NA
CDR3 DNA: TGTGCCAGCAGCTTGTGGTGGAGGCGGGGAGCTTTCTTT; CDR3 protein: CASSLWWRRGAFF; V gene: TRBV5-6; clone size: NA; J gene: TRBJ1-1; D gene: NA
CDR3 DNA: TGTGCCAGCAGTGATCTACAGGGGTACACTGAAGCTTTCTTT; CDR3 protein: CASSDLQGYTEAFF; V gene: TRBV25-1; clone size: medium-sized; J gene: TRBJ1-1; D gene: TRBD1
CDR3 DNA: TGTGCCAGCAGTGGCCGGGCCGGGGGAGAGACCCAGTACTTC; CDR3 protein: CASSGRAGGETQYF; V gene: TRBV25-1; clone size: NA; J gene: TRBJ2-5; D gene: NA
CDR3 DNA: TGTGCCAGCAGCATGTCGGCACAAGCGCCTGGAAACACCATATATTTT; CDR3 protein: CASSMSAQAPGNTIYF; V gene: TRBV21-1; clone size: NA; J gene: TRBJ1-3; D gene: NA
CDR3 DNA: TGTGCCAGCAAGAGCGGGAGGGCCCATGAGCAGTTCTTC; CDR3 protein: CASKSGRAHEQFF; V gene: TRBV6-6; clone size: NA; J gene: TRBJ2-1; D gene: TRBD2